A single sample gave rise to the 17 T cell receptor beta chains below, sequenced in a study of blood T cell repertoires in COVID-19. TCRdb's table, derived via immunoSEQ multiplex PCR, lists solely in-frame clones and lacks some. This sample has around 140,000 clones, with just over 85% found just once. The material sequenced was peripheral blood. The receptors originated from a woman in her sixties or seventies with acute or convalescent COVID-19.

The J gene is TRBJ2-1, the V gene TRBV20-1, with 7 bases matching TRBD2. The ends lost 3 bases at V and 1 base at J; junction bases unmatched: 6. This CDR3 has 15 amino acids. CDR1 DFQATT and CDR2 SNEGSKA come from the germline V gene (reference sequence). CDR3 sequence: CSASSSSGSYNEQFF. CDR3 in DNA: TGCAGTGCTAGTAGTTCTAGCGGTTCCTACAATGAGCAGTTCTTC.

The chain recombines TRBV12-3 or TRBV12-4 with TRBJ2-3; D uncertain. The CDR3 covers 13 residues. V lost 4 bases and J lost 4, with 9 bases in between. The CDR3 DNA sequence: TGTGCCAGCAGTTCCCGCACGGCAGATACGCAGTATTTT. This codes for CASSSRTADTQYF.

This chain joins TRBV19 and TRBJ1-1; 10 bases are shared with TRBD1. This CDR3 contains 16 residues. V dropped 3 bases and J dropped 7; count of bases not matched to a gene: 11. Germline lookup yields CDR1 LNHDA and CDR2 SQIVND (reference sequence). The CDR3 is CASSIWWTGGTGEAFF. CDR3 sequence (DNA): TGTGCCAGTAGTATTTGGTGGACAGGGGGAACAGGTGAAGCTTTCTTT. The variable domain in full, completed from reference TRBV19 and TRBJ1-1, reads DGGITQSPKYLFRKEGQNVTLSCEQNLNHDAMYWYRQDPGQGLRLIYYSQIVNDFQKGDIAEGYSVSREKKESFPLTVTSAQKNPTAFYLCASSIWWTGGTGEAFFGQGTRLTVV.

The rearrangement links TRBV18 to TRBJ2-7, with D perhaps TRBD1 (6 bases). CDR1 KGHSH and CDR2 LQKENI come from the germline V gene. The CDR3 runs to 16 residues. Trimming removed 6 bases from V and 6 bases from J, with 24 bases in between. The CDR3, as DNA: TGTGCCAGCTCGCTACAAGGGGGAACAGGGAACGGCGAGCAGTACTTC. Translated: CASSLQGGTGNGEQYF.

The chain carries TRBV28 and TRBJ2-7; 13 bases match TRBD2. The V gene end was trimmed by 6 bases and the J gene end by 5 bases; junction bases not matched to a gene: 10. Per germline, CDR1 MDHEN and CDR2 SYDVKM. The CDR3 covers 16 residues. The CDR3 DNA reads TGTGCCAGCAGCCCAGATGGACTAGCGGGGGCCAACGAGCAGTACTTC. Translating it yields CASSPDGLAGANEQYF.

V and J are TRBV5-4 and TRBJ2-4; 12 bases fit TRBD1. This CDR3 region has 19 residues. CDR1 is SGHNT and CDR2 is YYREEE in the germline V gene (reference sequence). With V trimmed by 4 bases and J by 0 bases, 11 bases remained unmatched. The CDR3 loop is CASSRSGTGGTLAKNIQYF. The DNA for the CDR3 is TGTGCCAGCAGCCGGTCCGGGACAGGGGGCACACTAGCCAAAAACATTCAGTACTTC.

The CDR3 nucleotides are TGTGCCAGCAGCCGTGGACAGGGGGTCTTCTACGAGCAGTACTTC. Encoded protein: CASSRGQGVFYEQYF. This chain connects TRBV7-2 to TRBJ2-7, with 10 bases aligning to TRBD1. V dropped 5 bases and J dropped 3; count of bases not matched to a gene: 7. CDR3 size: 15 residues. Germline CDR1 SGHTA, CDR2 FQGNSA.

The CDR3 DNA reads as TGTGCCAGTAACAGGGAGGGCGCGGGCAATCAGCCCCAGCATTTT. Translated: CASNREGAGNQPQHF. This sequence joins TRBV19 and TRBJ1-5; tentative D call: TRBD1 (6 bases). The V gene's germline CDR1 is LNHDA and CDR2 SQIVND (reference sequence). The germline V and J ends were trimmed by 7 bases and 2 bases, with 15 bases remaining between them. The CDR3 runs 15 residues.

This clone has just one count. The chain uses TRBV7-2 and TRBJ2-1; D perhaps matches TRBD2 (6 bases). The CDR3 is made up of 13 amino acids. The germline CDR1 and CDR2 sequences are SGHTA and FQGNSA. V lost 7 bases and J lost 5, with 12 bases in between. CDR3 residues: CASNLEGHNEQFF. The CDR3 DNA follows: TGTGCCAGCAACCTGGAGGGCCACAATGAGCAGTTCTTC.

The rearrangement links TRBV7-2 to TRBJ2-3; no clear D gene. CDR1 SGHTA and CDR2 FQGNSA come from the germline V gene. This CDR3 contains 14 residues. Trimming took off 1 base at V and 3 bases at J, with 8 bases between the two ends. DNA of the CDR3: TGTGCCAGCAGCTTAGTCCAGACAACAGATACGCAGTATTTT. This encodes CASSLVQTTDTQYF.

The V call is TRBV28, the J call TRBJ1-1, with 9 bases fitting TRBD1. The trim removed 6 bases at V and 2 bases at J, leaving 4 bases unmatched. Germline values: CDR1 MDHEN, CDR2 SYDVKM. The CDR3 is 14 residues long. CDR3 nucleotides: TGTGCCAGCAGCACAGGGGGCTATAACACTGAAGCTTTCTTT. This gives the protein CASSTGGYNTEAFF. The full variable domain, in which reference TRBV28 and TRBJ1-1 provide the parts outside the CDR3, is DVKVTQSSRYLVKRTGEKVFLECVQDMDHENMFWYRQDPGLGLRLIYFSYDVKMKEKGDIPEGYSVSREKKERFSLILESASTNQTSMYLCASSTGGYNTEAFFGQGTRLTVV.

This chain connects TRBV29-1 to TRBJ2-1; 8 bases are shared with TRBD1. The CDR3 spans 14 residues. Germline assignment: CDR1 SQVTM and CDR2 ANQGSEA. V trimming: 3 bases; J trimming: 4 bases; junction bases outside the gene matches: 5. CDR3 sequence (DNA): TGCAGCGTTGACGGGACAGGCATATACAATGAGCAGTTCTTC. Its protein product is CSVDGTGIYNEQFF.

The rearrangement joins TRBV7-9 to TRBJ1-4; 9 nucleotides align to TRBD1. The CDR3 is 14 residues long. Germline loops: CDR1 SEHNR, CDR2 FQNEAQ (reference sequence). V trimming: 5 bases; J trimming: 10 bases; junction bases outside the gene matches: 8. The CDR3 reads CASSERDRATKLFF. In DNA form, the CDR3 reads TGTGCCAGCAGCGAGCGGGACAGGGCAACAAAACTGTTTTTT.

The chain joins TRBV7-2 to TRBJ2-5, with D tentatively TRBD1 (6 bases). Between the trimmed V and J ends, which lost 0 bases and 4 bases, there was a span of 12 bases. From germline, CDR1 is SGHTA and CDR2 FQGNSA. This CDR3 has 15 amino acids. The CDR3 DNA is TGTGCCAGCAGCTTAGCGGGGGCGATCCGAGAGACCCAGTACTTC. Its translation: CASSLAGAIRETQYF.

J is TRBJ1-3 and V is TRBV27, with D possibly matching TRBD1 (5 bases). This CDR3 has 17 amino acids. Germline V gives CDR1 MNHEY, CDR2 SMNVEV (reference sequence). V lost 5 bases, J lost 0 bases, and 17 bases lay in between. The CDR3 DNA sequence: TGTGCCAGCAGTCCTGCCCCGACAGTATTCTCTGGAAACACCATATATTTT. Amino acid sequence: CASSPAPTVFSGNTIYF.

The V call is TRBV11-2, the J call TRBJ2-5, with 11 bases identical to TRBD2. Germline V gene data show CDR1 as SGHAT and CDR2 as FQNNGV. V shed 0 bases, J shed 1 base, and the junction held 4 bases outside the gene matches. The CDR3 runs 17 residues. The CDR3 sequence: CASSLEGLAGGQETQYF. The CDR3 region has the DNA TGTGCCAGCAGCTTAGAGGGGCTAGCGGGGGGCCAAGAGACCCAGTACTTC.

The chain recombines TRBV28 with TRBJ2-4; D might be TRBD1 (5 bases). Germline CDR1 reads MDHEN; CDR2 reads SYDVKM. Trimming cost V 1 base and J 12 bases, with 19 bases left between them. This CDR3 has 15 residues. The CDR3 region is CASSLSGRVIPYQYF. CDR3 coding DNA: TGTGCCAGCAGTTTATCTGGCAGGGTGATACCGTATCAGTACTTC.